This T cell receptor (beta chain) was obtained from a study of lymphopenia after photon versus proton radiotherapy. Study results and caveats: Proton therapy kept repertoires fairly stable, unlike photons, which gained effector/memory cells.

Method: immunoSEQ multiplex PCR; TCRdb's copy keeps in-frame clones and lacks some. The data hold approximately 160,000 clones, with 80% to 90% observed a single time. This clone was counted a few times. Its antigen is still unknown. The CDR3 runs to 18 residues. Germline V gives CDR1 LGHNT, CDR2 FRNRAP. After removal of 0 bases from V and 6 bases from J, the junction contained 17 bases not matched to a gene. This receptor was obtained from a man between 50 and 59 years old with gastric cancer. This specimen consisted of peripheral blood, obtained from a patient treated with photon-based radiotherapy. The chain carries TRBV12-5 and TRBJ2-7, with 7 nucleotides matching TRBD1. CDR3 sequence: CASGLVRPGTAFPSEQYF. The CDR3, as DNA: TGTGCTAGTGGTTTGGTACGGCCCGGGACAGCCTTCCCGTCCGAGCAGTACTTC.